The 9 T cell receptor beta chains given below trace back to one sample, sequenced in a study of cytomegalovirus exposure and HLA in healthy donors (TCRdb year 2017). To prepare the library, the immunoSEQ multiplex PCR assay was applied. The multiplex PCR relied on a mix of 60 forward primers for TCR Vbeta segments and 13 reverse primers for TCR Jbeta segments. TCRdb's version of the immuneACCESS table is confined to in-frame rearrangements and falls short of the full clone set. An unresolved V gene accounts for under half of the shortfall where checked; the remainder is of unknown origin. The sample has about 220,000 clones on record, approximately 88% of them singletons. The ten largest clones capture 0.71% of the sample. Sequences were obtained from PBMCs. Source of these receptors: a boy between 2 and 15 years old in good health and CMV-seronegative.

The chain combines TRBV7-3 with TRBJ2-2; D is possibly TRBD1 (6 bases). Germline-derived CDR1 and CDR2 are SGHTA and FQGTGA. The CDR3 totals 16 residues. V was trimmed by 0 bases and J by 7 bases, leaving 15 bases between them. CDR3 protein: CASSLTSAGVLGELFF. In DNA, the CDR3 is TGTGCCAGCAGCTTAACATCGGCAGGGGTTCTCGGGGAGCTGTTTTTT.

The chain links TRBV7-6 to TRBJ2-7; 9 bases match TRBD2. CDR1 SGHVS and CDR2 FNYEAQ come from the germline V gene. V was clipped by 0 bases and J by 2 bases; unmatched bases: 11. This CDR3 has 18 residues. The CDR3 loop is CASSLARGGAGVTYEQYF. The CDR3 coding sequence is TGTGCCAGCAGCTTAGCGCGGGGGGGCGCGGGAGTAACCTACGAGCAGTACTTC. The full variable domain, completed using reference TRBV7-6 and TRBJ2-7, is GAGVSQSPRYKVTKRGQDVALRCDPISGHVSLYWYRQALGQGPEFLTYFNYEAQQDKSGLPNDRFSAERPEGSISTLTIQRTEQRDSAMYRCASSLARGGAGVTYEQYFGPGTRLTVT.

The chain is built from TRBV15 and TRBJ2-5, with 9 positions matching TRBD1. The end of the DNA aligns better with TRBJ2-7, so the J call may be wrong. Germline V gene data show CDR1 as LNHNV and CDR2 as YYDKDF (reference sequence). There are 17 residues in the CDR3. The CDR3 nucleotides read TGTGCCACCAGCAGACGCGGCCTTCGGGACAGGGACCACGAGCAGTACTTC. Translating gives CATSRRGLRDRDHEQYF.

V gene TRBV13 combines with J gene TRBJ2-1; 9 positions agree with TRBD2. CDR3 size: 15 residues. Germline CDR1 PRHDT, CDR2 FYEKMQ (reference sequence). J was trimmed by 9 bases and V by 1 base; bases with no gene match: 7. The CDR3 loop reads CASSLELAGAGEQFF. The CDR3 DNA reads as TGTGCCAGCAGCTTAGAATTAGCGGGGGCAGGTGAGCAGTTCTTC.

The genes are TRBV6-4 and TRBJ2-2, with 9 bases that match TRBD1. There are 15 residues in the CDR3. The V gene's germline CDR1 is MRHNA and CDR2 SNTAGT. V shed 3 bases and J 3 bases; nucleotides not matched to a gene: 2. The CDR3 is CASSETGGYTGELFF. In nucleotides, the CDR3 is TGTGCCAGCAGTGAGACAGGGGGGTACACCGGGGAGCTGTTTTTT.

Only one count was recorded for this clone. The chain combines TRBV30 with TRBJ2-7, with 10 bases aligning to TRBD1. CDR1 and CDR2 from the germline V gene are GTSNPN and SVGIG (reference sequence). This CDR3 contains 14 residues. Trimming took 1 base from V and 5 from J; bases not matched to a gene: 5. CDR3 sequence: CAWSEGDRGHEQYF. The CDR3 DNA reads TGTGCCTGGAGTGAAGGGGACAGGGGACACGAGCAGTACTTC.

The CDR3 loop reads CASSLAAGGSSSTDTQYF. CDR3 coding DNA: TGTGCCAGTAGCCTGGCGGCGGGCGGGTCTTCTAGCACAGATACGCAGTATTTT. The J gene is TRBJ2-3, the V gene TRBV19, with D tentatively TRBD2 (5 bases). The V end was cut by 6 bases, the J end by 0 bases, with 22 bases between. There are 18 residues in the CDR3. CDR1 and CDR2 (germline): LNHDA, SQIVND (reference sequence).

The gene calls are TRBV6-6 and TRBJ2-5, with D possibly being TRBD2 (5 bases). Deletions cut 4 bases from V and 1 base from J, with 10 bases between. The CDR3 has 14 residues. Germline V gene lookup returns CDR1 MNHNY and CDR2 SVGAGI (reference sequence). CDR3 protein: CASSLPGSQETQYF. The CDR3 DNA sequence: TGTGCCAGCAGTTTACCGGGATCCCAAGAGACCCAGTACTTC.

This clone has just a few counts. The genes are TRBV10-2 and TRBJ2-3, with D unclear. The CDR3 extends over 11 amino acids. Germline-derived CDR1 and CDR2 are WSHSY and SAAADI. Trimming removed 2 bases at V and 6 bases at J, with 3 bases between. Here the CDR3 reads CASSEADTQYF. As DNA, the CDR3 is TGCGCCAGCAGTGAGGCGGATACGCAGTATTTT.